This entry is about one T cell receptor beta chain. Antigen: not known. This specimen belongs to a study of T cell repertoires in cytomegalovirus infection. Across the study: HLA-C-restricted CMV epitopes, recently identified, and well-studied HLA-B-restricted ones were used by the study. Carrying CMV and the relevant HLA type showed in public TCR beta signatures.

V was cut by 5 bases and J by 8 bases, with 13 bases left in between. The CDR3 loop spans 13 amino acids. CDR1 and CDR2 from the germline V gene are SEHNR and FQNEAQ (reference sequence). Study results and limitations: Across the ex vivo response, the dominant clonotypes were HLA-C-restricted CMV-specific TCR beta clonotypes.

TCRdb re-derived calls from the reads in MiXCR, one entry per CDR3 protein. Among about 110,000 distinct CDR3 sequences listed, roughly two fifths were seen once. Sequencing used CD8+ T cells from cultured PBMCs, obtained from culture after CMV antigen stimulation. This receptor was identified in a human donor in good health (CMV status not recorded). Some clones in this sample may be carry-over from other donors' samples. The gene calls are TRBV7-9 and TRBJ2-1; D is undetermined. CDR3 nucleotides: TGTGCCAGCAGCCCTTGGGGTGGCGATGAGCAGTTCTTC. This codes for CASSPWGGDEQFF.